This T cell receptor (beta chain) emerged from a study of T-cell reconstitution after alpha-beta-depleted transplantation in children (dated by TCRdb to the mid-2010s). Concerning the study at large: Using TCR repertoire profiling, the study followed T-cell immune reconstitution in a quantitative way in children after TCRalphabeta/CD19-depleted allogeneic hematopoietic cell transplantation. Broad study findings and their caveats: In some patients, the high TCRbeta diversity seen at day 60 was put down to recipient T cells and intrathymic progenitors that had survived conditioning. The frequencies of hyperexpanded clones fell over the following months, and after one year, T-cell counts and TCRbeta diversity were mostly attributed to newly produced T cells. The apparently early recovery of alphabetaT-cell counts about two months after transplant reportedly depended on only several hundred rapidly expanded clones that came from non-depleted graft cells.

This clonotype has a count of ten or more. Its binding antigen is unknown. Per-nucleotide qualities are absent, and no much larger clonotype sits a single base away. The sample's treatment or condition, from its label and the paper: allogeneic hematopoietic cell transplantation with graft depleted of TCRalphabeta T cells and CD19 B cells. Transplant recipients were children who received TCRalphabeta/CD19-depleted allogeneic hematopoietic cell grafts. CDR1 and CDR2 are read off the germline V gene as ENHRY and SYGVKD. For this chain, trimming is 3 bases at the V end and 10 bases at the J end, and the number of junction bases without a gene match is 6. The CDR3 contains 13 residues, cysteine and phenylalanine counted. The read is trimmed to its CDR3 DNA, 39 bases read in frame from base 1. Library generation was performed with PCR. This sample was sequenced with an Illumina HiSeq 2500. Molecular barcoding was employed in the preparation of TCR libraries, with unique molecular identifiers being used to normalize TCRbeta repertoire quantification. TCRdb handled the public reads itself, with Q25 trimming in fastp and clone calling in MiXCR, and kept productive beta chains. All rows with the same CDR3 protein become a single entry with the most common DNA and genes. This sample is represented by about 90,000 distinct CDR3 sequences; roughly 16% of them were singletons. The biggest ten clones account for about 18% of the sample.

This receptor was taken from a male patient aged 2-10 years who had a stem cell transplant for acute lymphoblastic leukemia, so the T cells may come from the graft donor. The sequences come from PBMCs, mostly from graft donor cells, collected 180 days after TCRalphabeta/CD19-depleted stem cell transplant. In this chain, TRBV10-3 is recombined with TRBJ2-1, and 7 junction bases match TRBD2. The CDR3 here reads CAISDRTSREQFF. The DNA reads as follows: TGTGCCATCAGTGATCGGACTAGTAGGGAGCAGTTCTTC.